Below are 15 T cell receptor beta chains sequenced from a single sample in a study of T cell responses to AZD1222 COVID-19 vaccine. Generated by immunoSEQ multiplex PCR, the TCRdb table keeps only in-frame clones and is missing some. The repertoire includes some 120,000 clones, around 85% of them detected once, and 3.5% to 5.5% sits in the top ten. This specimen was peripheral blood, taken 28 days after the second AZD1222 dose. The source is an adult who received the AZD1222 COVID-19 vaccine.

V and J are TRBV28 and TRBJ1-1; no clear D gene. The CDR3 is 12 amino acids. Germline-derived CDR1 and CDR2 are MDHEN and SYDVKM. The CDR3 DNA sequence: TGTGCGACCTACCCGCCGAACACTGAAGCTTTCTTT. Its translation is CATYPPNTEAFF.

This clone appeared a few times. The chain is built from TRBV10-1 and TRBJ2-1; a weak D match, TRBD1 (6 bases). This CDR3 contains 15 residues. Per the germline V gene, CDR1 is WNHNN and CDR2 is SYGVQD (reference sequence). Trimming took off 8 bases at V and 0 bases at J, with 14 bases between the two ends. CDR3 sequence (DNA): TGCGCCAGCGAACGCAGGGGCCCCTCCTACAATGAGCAGTTCTTC. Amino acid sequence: CASERRGPSYNEQFF.

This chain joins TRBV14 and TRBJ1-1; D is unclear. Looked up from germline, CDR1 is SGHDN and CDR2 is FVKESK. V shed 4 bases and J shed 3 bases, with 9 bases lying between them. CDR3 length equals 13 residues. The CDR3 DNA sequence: TGTGCCAGCAGCCCGCACATGGACACTGAAGCTTTCTTT. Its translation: CASSPHMDTEAFF.

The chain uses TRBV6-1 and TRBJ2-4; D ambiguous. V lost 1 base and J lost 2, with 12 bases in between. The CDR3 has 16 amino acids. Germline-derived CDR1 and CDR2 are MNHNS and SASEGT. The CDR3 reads CASSEEVFGSKNIQYF. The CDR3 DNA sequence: TGTGCCAGCAGTGAAGAGGTGTTCGGCTCCAAAAACATTCAGTACTTC.

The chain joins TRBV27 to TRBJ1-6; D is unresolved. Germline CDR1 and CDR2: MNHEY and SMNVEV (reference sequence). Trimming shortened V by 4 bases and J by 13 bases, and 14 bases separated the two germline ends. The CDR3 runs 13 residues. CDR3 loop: CASSSSGERPLHF. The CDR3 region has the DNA TGTGCCAGCAGTTCCTCAGGAGAACGGCCCCTCCACTTT.

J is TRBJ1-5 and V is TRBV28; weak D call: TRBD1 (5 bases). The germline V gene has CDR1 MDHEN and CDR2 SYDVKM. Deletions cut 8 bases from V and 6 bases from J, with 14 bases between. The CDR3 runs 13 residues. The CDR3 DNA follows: TGTGCCAGCCAGAGCGACGGGGGTCAGCCCCAGCATTTT. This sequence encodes CASQSDGGQPQHF.

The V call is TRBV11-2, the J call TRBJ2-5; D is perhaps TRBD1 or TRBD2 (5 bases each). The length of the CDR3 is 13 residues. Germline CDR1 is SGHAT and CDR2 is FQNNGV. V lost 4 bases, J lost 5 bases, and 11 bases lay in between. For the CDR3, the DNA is TGTGCCAGCAGCTCCCTGGGGGAGGAGACCCAGTACTTC. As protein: CASSSLGEETQYF.

The CDR3 here is CASSQGGTRTYEQYF. The CDR3 nucleotides are TGTGCCAGCAGCCAAGGAGGGACTAGAACCTACGAGCAGTACTTC. This rearrangement joins TRBV4-2 to TRBJ2-7; 8 bases line up with TRBD2. The V and J ends lost 1 base and 2 bases, in that order; junction bases with no gene match: 4. The CDR3 has 15 residues. Germline CDR1 LGHNA, CDR2 YNFKEQ.

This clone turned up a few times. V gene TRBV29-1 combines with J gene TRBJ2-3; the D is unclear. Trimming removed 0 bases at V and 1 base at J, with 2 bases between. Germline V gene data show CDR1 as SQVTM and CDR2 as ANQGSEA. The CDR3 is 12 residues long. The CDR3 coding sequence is TGCAGCGTTGAAGAGGGCACAGATACGCAGTATTTT. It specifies CSVEEGTDTQYF.

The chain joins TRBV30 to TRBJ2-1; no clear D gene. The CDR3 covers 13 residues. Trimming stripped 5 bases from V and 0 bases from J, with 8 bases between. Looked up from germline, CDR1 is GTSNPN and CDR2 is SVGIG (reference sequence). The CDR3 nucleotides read TGTGCCTGGGGGAAGAGCTCCTACAATGAGCAGTTCTTC. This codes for CAWGKSSYNEQFF. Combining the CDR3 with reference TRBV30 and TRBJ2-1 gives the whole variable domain SQTIHQWPATLVQPVGSPLSLECTVEGTSNPNLYWYRQAAGRGLQLLFYSVGIGQISSEVPQNLSASRPQDRQFILSSKKLLLSDSGFYLCAWGKSSYNEQFFGPGTRLTVL.

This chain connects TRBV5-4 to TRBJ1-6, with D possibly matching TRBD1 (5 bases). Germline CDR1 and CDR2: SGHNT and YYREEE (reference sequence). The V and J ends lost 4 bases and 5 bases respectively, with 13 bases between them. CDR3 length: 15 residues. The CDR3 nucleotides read TGTGCCAGCAGCCCCTCGGGGGGAAATAATTCACCCCTCCACTTT. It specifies CASSPSGGNNSPLHF.

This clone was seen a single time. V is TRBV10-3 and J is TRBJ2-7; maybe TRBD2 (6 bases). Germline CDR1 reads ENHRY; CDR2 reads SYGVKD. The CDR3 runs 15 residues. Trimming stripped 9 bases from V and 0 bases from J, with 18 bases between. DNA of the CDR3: TGTGCCATGGCAGCGGGCCAGCTCAACTCCTACGAGCAGTACTTC. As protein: CAMAAGQLNSYEQYF.

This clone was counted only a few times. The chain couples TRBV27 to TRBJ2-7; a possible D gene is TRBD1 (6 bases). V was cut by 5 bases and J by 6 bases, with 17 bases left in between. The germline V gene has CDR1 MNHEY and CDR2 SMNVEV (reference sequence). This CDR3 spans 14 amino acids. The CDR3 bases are TGTGCCAGCAGTCCTTCCCCGGACAGTCCCGAGCAGTACTTC. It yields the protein CASSPSPDSPEQYF.

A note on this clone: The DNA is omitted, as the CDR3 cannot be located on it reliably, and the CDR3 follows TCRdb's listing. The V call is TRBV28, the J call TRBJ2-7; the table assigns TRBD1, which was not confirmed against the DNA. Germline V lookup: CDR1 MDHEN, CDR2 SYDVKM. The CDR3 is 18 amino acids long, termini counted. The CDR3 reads CASSPFLWTGGMKNEQYF.

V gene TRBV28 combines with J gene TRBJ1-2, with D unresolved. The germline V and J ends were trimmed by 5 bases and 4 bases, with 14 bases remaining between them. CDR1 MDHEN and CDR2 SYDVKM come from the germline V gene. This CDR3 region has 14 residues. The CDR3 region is CASSLVTGTYGYTF. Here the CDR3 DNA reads TGTGCCAGCAGTCTAGTAACCGGAACCTATGGCTACACCTTC.